This TCR beta chain stems from a study of T cell changes during pregnancy in multiple sclerosis. The count of this clone is one. This CDR3 contains 15 residues. Germline assignment: CDR1 LGHNA and CDR2 YSLEER. V was pared by 1 base and J by 8 bases, with 7 bases of the junction left unmatched. Libraries were prepared by immunoSEQ multiplex PCR; TCRdb keeps only in-frame clonotypes and omits some of them. The sample includes 76,000 or so clones, about 93% of them seen just once. This chain uses TRBV4-3 with TRBJ1-4; 7 positions agree with TRBD1. The TCR comes from a female donor in good health, enrolled as a control in a pregnancy study. Sequenced material: peripheral blood, taken in the second trimester of pregnancy. The CDR3 nucleotides read TGCGCCAGCAGCCAAGGACAGGGACTTCAGGAAAAACTGTTTTTT. It specifies CASSQGQGLQEKLFF.